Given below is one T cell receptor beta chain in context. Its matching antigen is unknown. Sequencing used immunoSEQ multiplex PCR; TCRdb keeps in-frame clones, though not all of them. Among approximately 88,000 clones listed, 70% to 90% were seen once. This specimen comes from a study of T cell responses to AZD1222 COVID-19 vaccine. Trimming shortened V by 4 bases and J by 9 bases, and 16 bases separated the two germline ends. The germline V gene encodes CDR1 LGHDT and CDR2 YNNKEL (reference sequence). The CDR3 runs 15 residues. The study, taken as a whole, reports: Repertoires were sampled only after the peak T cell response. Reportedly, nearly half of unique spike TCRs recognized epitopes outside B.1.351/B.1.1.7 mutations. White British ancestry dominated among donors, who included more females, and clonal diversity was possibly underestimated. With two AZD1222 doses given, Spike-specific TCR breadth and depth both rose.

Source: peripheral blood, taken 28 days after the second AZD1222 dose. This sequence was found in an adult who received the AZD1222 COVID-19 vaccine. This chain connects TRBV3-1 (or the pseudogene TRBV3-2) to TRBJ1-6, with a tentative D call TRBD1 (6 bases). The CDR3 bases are TGTGCCAGCAGCCTCGAAAGGGGGTTGGGTTCACCCCTCCACTTT. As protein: CASSLERGLGSPLHF.